This T cell receptor beta chain is drawn from a study of T cells after yellow fever vaccination. J gave up 3 bases and V 6 bases, and 7 bases lay outside the gene matches. From germline, CDR1 is SGHVS and CDR2 FNYEAQ. There are 14 residues in the CDR3. TCRdb itself ran the 5' RACE reads through MiXCR, one entry per CDR3 protein. The profile shows approximately 610,000 distinct CDR3 sequences, roughly a sixth of them singletons. This clonotype was seen a handful of times. Sequenced here: PBMCs, sampled roughly 5 days after the first yellow fever vaccination. The TCR was taken from a man aged 18 to 35 who received the YFV17D yellow fever vaccine. This chain joins TRBV7-6 and TRBJ1-2; 7 positions agree with TRBD1. CDR3 DNA: TGTGCCAGCAGGGGGGGGACAGTTGACTATGGCTACACCTTC. This codes for CASRGGTVDYGYTF.